This T cell receptor (beta chain) was sequenced during a study of CD8+CD57+ T cells in acquired aplastic anemia. CDR3 and TCR beta VDJ profiling relied on genomic DNA as the template. TCRdb ran MiXCR on the reads and lists one entry per CDR3 protein. The sample has 150,000 to 200,000 distinct CDR3 sequences, around 48% seen once. Deletions cut 9 bases from V and 6 bases from J, with 17 bases between. The CDR3 consists of 13 residues. Germline V CDR1 and CDR2: SNHLY, FYNNEI. CD8+CD57+ cell expansion had been shown by flow cytometry in patients chosen for sequencing. The sequence was obtained from a human donor with aplastic anemia. The V gene is TRBV2, the J gene TRBJ1-1, with a tentative D call TRBD1 (5 bases). The material sequenced was sorted CD4+, CD8+, or CD8+CD57+ T cells (not recorded which) from PBMCs. The CDR3 loop reads CARKRQSRAEAFF. The CDR3 DNA reads TGTGCCAGAAAAAGACAGTCTAGAGCTGAAGCTTTCTTT.